The 8 T cell receptor beta chains below were found in one sample sequenced in a study of neurological immune-mediated disorders. Regarding time point: technical triplicate 2. TCRdb passed the 5' RACE reads through MiXCR, listing each CDR3 protein once. The data hold about 59,000 distinct CDR3 sequences, with about 24% observed a single time. The source material was PBMCs. The receptors were sampled from a man aged 55 to 70 with HTLV-1-associated myelopathy (HAM/TSP).

This clonotype was picked up many times. The chain combines TRBV7-2 with TRBJ1-1; possible D gene TRBD1, 5 bases. In germline, CDR1 is SGHTA, CDR2 FQGNSA. Trimming took 5 bases from V and 1 from J, leaving 17 bases between them. The CDR3 is made up of 16 amino acids. The CDR3 DNA reads TGTGCCAGCAGCCCCCCACGAGGCAGGGAGAACACTGAAGCTTTCTTT. It encodes CASSPPRGRENTEAFF.

There are many counts of this clonotype. V and J are TRBV25-1 and TRBJ1-3; 7 bases are shared with TRBD1. CDR3 size: 13 residues. Germline V lookup: CDR1 MGHDK, CDR2 SYGVNS. J lost 4 bases, V lost 6 bases, and 3 bases had no gene match. The CDR3 protein is CASSTGAGNTIYF. For the CDR3, the DNA is TGTGCCAGCAGCACAGGGGCGGGAAACACCATATATTTT.

Only one count was recorded for this clonotype. The chain has TRBV7-9 and TRBJ2-7, with D maybe TRBD2 (6 bases). CDR1 is SEHNR, CDR2 FQNEAQ, per germline (reference sequence). The CDR3 has 13 amino acids. Trimming took 6 bases from V and 5 from J, leaving 14 bases between them. In DNA form, the CDR3 reads TGTGCCAGCAGACCGGCGGGGACCGACGAGCAGTACTTC. Encoded protein: CASRPAGTDEQYF. The full variable domain, rest sourced from reference TRBV7-9 and TRBJ2-7, is DTGVSQNPRHKITKRGQNVTFRCDPISEHNRLYWYRQTLGQGPEFLTYFQNEAQLEKSRLLSDRFSAERPKGSFSTLEIQRTEQGDSAMYLCASRPAGTDEQYFGPGTRLTVT.

This clonotype has at least ten counts. In nucleotides, the CDR3 is TGTGCCAGCAGCGTAGCTAGCGGGAGTTCCGGGGTACCCTACGAGCAGTACTTC. Translated, it gives CASSVASGSSGVPYEQYF. The chain links TRBV9 to TRBJ2-7; 10 nucleotides align to TRBD2. V shed 0 bases, J shed 2 bases, and the junction held 11 bases outside the gene matches. Germline lookup yields CDR1 SGDLS and CDR2 YYNGEE. The CDR3 length is 18 residues.

The sample holds many counts of this clonotype. The V and J genes are TRBV10-2 and TRBJ2-2; a possible D gene is TRBD2 (5 bases). The germline V gene encodes CDR1 WSHSY and CDR2 SAAADI. The CDR3 contains 15 residues. Trimming removed 6 bases from V and 0 bases from J, with 11 bases in between. The CDR3 bases are TGCGCCAGCAGCCGAGGGTTCGCGAACACCGGGGAGCTGTTTTTT. It specifies CASSRGFANTGELFF.

This clonotype was picked up many times. The rearrangement uses TRBV5-1 and TRBJ2-3, with TRBD2 identical over 7 bases. This CDR3 region has 14 residues. V was pared by 4 bases and J by 6 bases, with 8 bases of the junction left unmatched. The V gene's germline CDR1 is SGHRS and CDR2 YFSETQ. This chain's CDR3 is CASSPQTSSDTQYF. The CDR3 region has the DNA TGCGCCAGCAGCCCACAGACTAGCTCGGATACGCAGTATTTT.

This clonotype was recorded many times. The CDR3 here is CASSLSRNTIYF. Written as DNA, the CDR3 is TGTGCCAGCAGTTTGAGCCGAAACACCATATATTTT. The V call is TRBV28, the J call TRBJ1-3; D remains unclear. From germline, CDR1 is MDHEN and CDR2 SYDVKM. V dropped 3 bases and J dropped 5 bases, with 5 bases sitting between them. The CDR3 consists of 12 residues.

V gene TRBV10-3 combines with J gene TRBJ1-1, with TRBD1 matching 9 bases. The germline V gene encodes CDR1 ENHRY and CDR2 SYGVKD. V gave up 11 bases and J gave up 1 base; unmatched junction bases: 2. This CDR3 is built from 12 residues. The CDR3 bases are TGTGCCTCGGGACAGGGGAACACTGAAGCTTTCTTT. Protein product: CASGQGNTEAFF.